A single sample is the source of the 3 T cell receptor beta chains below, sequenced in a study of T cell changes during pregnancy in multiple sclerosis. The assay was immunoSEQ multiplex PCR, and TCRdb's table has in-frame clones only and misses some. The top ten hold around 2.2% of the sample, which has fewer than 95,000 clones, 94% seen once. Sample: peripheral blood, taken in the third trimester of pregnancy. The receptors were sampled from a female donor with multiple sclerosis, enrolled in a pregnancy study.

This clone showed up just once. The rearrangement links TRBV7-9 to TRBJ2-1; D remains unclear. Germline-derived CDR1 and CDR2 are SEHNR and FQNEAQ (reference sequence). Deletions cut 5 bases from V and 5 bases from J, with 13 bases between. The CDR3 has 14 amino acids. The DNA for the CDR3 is TGTGCCAGCAGCATCCCATCCCAAAACAATGAGCAGTTCTTC. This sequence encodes CASSIPSQNNEQFF.

CDR3 in DNA: TGCGCCAGCAGCTCCGGACAGGGCTATGGCTACACCTTC. It yields the protein CASSSGQGYGYTF. The rearrangement joins TRBV5-1 to TRBJ1-2, with 8 bases lining up with TRBD1. In germline, CDR1 is SGHRS, CDR2 YFSETQ. The CDR3 sequence is 13 residues long. Unmatched junction bases numbered 2, after V lost 3 bases and J lost 4 bases. Using reference TRBV5-1 and TRBJ1-2 for the parts outside the CDR3, the full variable domain is KAGVTQTPRYLIKTRGQQVTLSCSPISGHRSVSWYQQTPGQGLQFLFEYFSETQRNKGNFPGRFSGRQFSNSRSEMNVSTLELGDSALYLCASSSGQGYGYTFGSGTRLTVV.

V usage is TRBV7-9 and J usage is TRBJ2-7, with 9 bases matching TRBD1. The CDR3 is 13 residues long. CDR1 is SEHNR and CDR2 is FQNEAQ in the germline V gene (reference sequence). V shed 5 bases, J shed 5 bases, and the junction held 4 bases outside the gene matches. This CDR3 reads CASSRTGGDEQYF. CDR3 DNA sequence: TGTGCCAGCAGCCGTACAGGGGGCGACGAGCAGTACTTC.